The 26 T cell receptor beta chains presented below share a single source sample, sequenced in a study of PD-L1 blockade in urothelial cancer. TCRdb's table, derived via immunoSEQ multiplex PCR, lists solely in-frame clones and lacks some. Of some 90,000 clones listed, roughly nine tenths were seen once; the top ten hold 0.97%. Time point given: pretreatment peripheral blood. The input for sequencing was PBMCs, taken around atezolizumab (anti-PD-L1) treatment. These receptors all come from a woman aged 80 or older with urothelial cancer.

V gene TRBV7-2 combines with J gene TRBJ2-3; 9 nucleotides agree with TRBD1. The CDR3 has 14 residues. The J segment lost 5 bases and the V segment lost 5 bases, leaving 5 bases of the junction unmatched. CDR1 SGHTA and CDR2 FQGNSA come from the germline V gene. CDR3 loop: CASSPGTGKDTQYF. As DNA, the CDR3 is TGTGCCAGCAGCCCCGGGACAGGGAAAGATACGCAGTATTTT.

DNA of the CDR3: TGTGCCAGCAGTTTGAACCGCGGGGCCCAAGAGACCCAGTACTTC. Translated: CASSLNRGAQETQYF. The chain recombines TRBV27 with TRBJ2-5, with a weak D call TRBD2 (6 bases). Germline loops: CDR1 MNHEY, CDR2 SMNVEV (reference sequence). This CDR3 has 15 residues. Trimming cost V 3 bases and J 1 base, with 12 bases left between them.

J is TRBJ2-3 and V is TRBV4-1, with 7 bases fitting TRBD2. The CDR3 runs to 17 residues. Germline assignment: CDR1 MGHRA and CDR2 YSYEKL. V was clipped by 0 bases and J by 1 base; unmatched bases: 7. The CDR3 DNA sequence: TGCGCCAGCAGCCAAGATCGAGTAGCGGGCCGCACAGATACGCAGTATTTT. Translating it yields CASSQDRVAGRTDTQYF.

The chain employs TRBV19 and TRBJ2-1, with 12 bases matching TRBD2. V gave up 2 bases and J gave up 7 bases; unmatched junction bases: 3. Germline CDR1 and CDR2: LNHDA and SQIVND (reference sequence). The CDR3 is 15 amino acids. In DNA, the CDR3 is TGTGCCAGTAGTATACCTAGCGGGAGGGCGAATGAGCAGTTCTTC. This encodes CASSIPSGRANEQFF.

The V and J genes are TRBV28 and TRBJ1-1, with 9 bases identical to TRBD1. Trimming at V came to 6 bases and at J to 0 bases, leaving 8 bases not matched to a gene. CDR3 size: 16 residues. CDR1 is MDHEN, CDR2 SYDVKM, per germline. The CDR3 is CASSPHGQGMNTEAFF. Here the CDR3 DNA reads TGTGCCAGCAGCCCTCACGGACAGGGGATGAACACTGAAGCTTTCTTT.

The rearrangement joins TRBV27 to TRBJ2-1, with TRBD1 matching over 7 bases. V gave up 5 bases and J gave up 2 bases; unmatched junction bases: 6. CDR1 is MNHEY and CDR2 is SMNVEV in the germline V gene (reference sequence). This CDR3 spans 15 amino acids. This CDR3 is CASSLTGFPYNEQFF. The CDR3 DNA reads as TGTGCCAGCAGTCTGACAGGGTTCCCCTACAATGAGCAGTTCTTC.

V gene TRBV27 combines with J gene TRBJ2-7; 8 nucleotides agree with TRBD2. This CDR3 is built from 18 residues. Germline V gene sequence: CDR1 MNHEY, CDR2 SMNVEV (reference sequence). V trimming: 2 bases; J trimming: 4 bases; junction bases outside the gene matches: 16. Here the CDR3 reads CASSLRPLAGGGDYEQYF. In DNA form, the CDR3 reads TGTGCCAGCAGTTTACGCCCTCTTGCGGGAGGTGGGGATTACGAGCAGTACTTC.

The table lists this clone with a few counts. This chain links TRBV27 with TRBJ2-7, with 10 bases fitting TRBD2. The V gene's germline CDR1 is MNHEY and CDR2 SMNVEV (reference sequence). This CDR3 has 16 residues. V gave up 6 bases and J gave up 5 bases; unmatched junction bases: 13. In DNA form, the CDR3 reads TGTGCCAGCAGCAGACCCCCTAGCGGGAGCCGGAACGAGCAGTACTTC. Protein sequence: CASSRPPSGSRNEQYF.

The chain has TRBV9 and TRBJ2-3, with no clear D. The CDR3 consists of 15 residues. Trimming stripped 0 bases from V and 1 base from J, with 9 bases between. CDR1 is SGDLS and CDR2 is YYNGEE in the germline V gene. The CDR3 DNA sequence: TGTGCCAGCAGCGTAGAGGCTAGTCGCACAGATACGCAGTATTTT. This encodes CASSVEASRTDTQYF.

This clone was found a few times. J is TRBJ2-1 and V is TRBV7-3; D possibly corresponds to TRBD2 (6 bases). The CDR3 runs to 11 residues. CDR1 and CDR2 from the germline V gene are SGHTA and FQGTGA. V lost 4 bases, J lost 9 bases, and 7 bases lay in between. The CDR3 spells CASSWGGEQFF. The CDR3 bases are TGTGCCAGCAGCTGGGGAGGTGAGCAGTTCTTC.

This clone appeared a single time. The rearrangement joins TRBV19 to TRBJ2-2; D unclear. The V gene's germline CDR1 is LNHDA and CDR2 SQIVND (reference sequence). The V and J ends lost 5 bases and 0 bases respectively, with 7 bases between them. The CDR3 has 14 amino acids. CDR3 bases: TGTGCCAGTAGTGTCAGTGCGAACACCGGGGAGCTGTTTTTT. Protein product: CASSVSANTGELFF.

Written as DNA, the CDR3 is TGCGCCAGCAGCCAAGATACGCCCTCGGGGTATGGCTACACCTTC. It translates to CASSQDTPSGYGYTF. The rearrangement joins TRBV4-1 to TRBJ1-2, with D unresolved. Germline CDR1 is MGHRA and CDR2 is YSYEKL. Deletions cut 0 bases from V and 5 bases from J, with 13 bases between. The CDR3 consists of 15 residues.

This chain joins TRBV18 and TRBJ1-2; D unclear. Germline-derived CDR1 and CDR2 are KGHSH and LQKENI. Trimming stripped 0 bases from V and 4 bases from J, with 9 bases between. The CDR3 sequence is 14 residues long. CDR3 in DNA: TGTGCCAGCTCACCACCCTACGAATTCTATGGCTACACCTTC. It encodes CASSPPYEFYGYTF. Full variable domain (missing parts from reference TRBV18 and TRBJ1-2): NAGVMQNPRHLVRRRGQEARLRCSPMKGHSHVYWYRQLPEEGLKFMVYLQKENIIDESGMPKERFSAEFPKEGPSILRIQQVVRGDSAAYFCASSPPYEFYGYTFGSGTRLTVV.

This clone was recorded only once. The gene calls are TRBV2 and TRBJ1-1, with 8 bases that match TRBD1. CDR3 size: 15 residues. Trimming removed 8 bases from V and 6 bases from J; junction bases left unmatched: 14. CDR1 SNHLY and CDR2 FYNNEI come from the germline V gene. CDR3 bases: TGTGCCAGCTCTGAGGCAGGGGGCCCGGAGGCTGAAGCTTTCTTT. Amino acids: CASSEAGGPEAEAFF.

J is TRBJ2-5 and V is TRBV10-1, with D perhaps matching TRBD1 (7 bases). CDR3 length equals 14 residues. The germline CDR1 and CDR2 sequences are WNHNN and SYGVQD (reference sequence). V dropped 6 bases and J dropped 4 bases, with 15 bases sitting between them. The CDR3 coding sequence is TGCGCCAGCAGCCAGGGGGAGGCCCGAGAGACCCAGTACTTC. This sequence encodes CASSQGEARETQYF.

DNA of the CDR3: TGTGCCAGTAGTAAAAACAGGGGCCCAATGGGTTATAGCAATCAGCCCCAGCATTTT. Residues: CASSKNRGPMGYSNQPQHF. V and J are TRBV19 and TRBJ1-5, with 7 bases fitting TRBD1. J gave up 0 bases and V 4 bases, and 15 bases lay outside the gene matches. CDR3 length: 19 amino acids. The germline gives CDR1 LNHDA, CDR2 SQIVND (reference sequence).

The chain has TRBV6-5 and TRBJ2-1; possible D gene TRBD2, 6 bases. V shed 4 bases and J shed 6 bases, with 13 bases lying between them. Germline CDR1 reads MNHEY; CDR2 reads SVGAGI. The CDR3 spans 14 residues. The CDR3 sequence: CASSLKASANEQFF. CDR3 coding DNA: TGTGCCAGCAGTTTAAAGGCTAGCGCCAATGAGCAGTTCTTC.

The rearrangement uses TRBV18 and TRBJ1-3, with no clear D. Germline V CDR1 and CDR2: KGHSH, LQKENI. This CDR3 has 16 amino acids. Trimming took off 2 bases at V and 0 bases at J, with 11 bases between the two ends. The CDR3 nucleotides read TGTGCCAGCTCACCAGTCTCTGAGAGCTCTGGAAACACCATATATTTT. Its translation is CASSPVSESSGNTIYF.

V usage is TRBV6-1 and J usage is TRBJ2-7, with 8 bases matching TRBD1. The CDR3 consists of 14 residues. V was pared by 10 bases and J by 2 bases, with 10 bases of the junction left unmatched. Germline assignment: CDR1 MNHNS and CDR2 SASEGT. The CDR3 sequence: CAIREQGGPYEQYF. CDR3 nucleotide sequence: TGTGCCATCCGGGAACAGGGGGGACCCTACGAGCAGTACTTC.

V usage is TRBV7-2 and J usage is TRBJ2-2, with 8 bases identical to TRBD1. This CDR3 comprises 15 residues. V lost 8 bases, J lost 7 bases, and 12 bases stayed unmatched. Per germline, CDR1 SGHTA and CDR2 FQGNSA. This CDR3 is CASLEPGGNGGELFF. DNA for the CDR3: TGTGCCAGCTTAGAACCAGGGGGCAATGGCGGGGAGCTGTTTTTT.

The chain uses TRBV7-2 and TRBJ2-1; TRBD2 matches at 12 bases. This CDR3 is built from 14 residues. The germline CDR1 and CDR2 sequences are SGHTA and FQGNSA. V was clipped by 7 bases and J by 6 bases; unmatched bases: 4. For the CDR3, the DNA is TGTGCCAGCACCTCTAGCGGGAGGGGCAATGAGCAGTTCTTC. Translating gives CASTSSGRGNEQFF.

This chain joins TRBV11-2 and TRBJ2-1, with TRBD2 matching 7 bases. The CDR3 has 16 amino acids. Germline loops: CDR1 SGHAT, CDR2 FQNNGV. With 5 bases clipped from V and 0 bases from J, the junction kept 7 bases outside the gene matches. CDR3 amino acids: CASSVYLAVSYNEQFF. The CDR3 DNA is TGTGCCAGCAGCGTATACCTAGCGGTCTCCTACAATGAGCAGTTCTTC.

The chain is built from TRBV6-1 and TRBJ1-5; a possible D gene is TRBD1 (6 bases). This CDR3 spans 15 amino acids. The germline CDR1 and CDR2 sequences are MNHNS and SASEGT. The V and J ends lost 7 bases and 2 bases respectively, with 15 bases between them. The chain's CDR3 is CASILGTIGNQPQHF. The CDR3 DNA is TGTGCCAGCATCCTCGGGACAATAGGCAATCAGCCCCAGCATTTT.

This clone appeared once. The chain joins TRBV19 to TRBJ1-2, with D perhaps TRBD1 (6 bases). Trimming removed 7 bases from V and 7 bases from J, with 16 bases in between. This CDR3 is built from 13 residues. CDR1 is LNHDA, CDR2 SQIVND, per germline (reference sequence). The chain's CDR3 is CASTDPGQFGYTF. Written as DNA, the CDR3 is TGTGCCAGTACCGACCCTGGACAGTTTGGCTACACCTTC.

This chain links TRBV10-2 with TRBJ2-1; the D is unclear. The CDR3 runs to 13 residues. The germline V gene has CDR1 WSHSY and CDR2 SAAADI. The ends were cut back, 2 bases at V and 7 bases at J, with 9 bases in the middle. The CDR3 DNA reads TGCGCCAGCAGTGAGGTACTCTGGAATGAGCAGTTCTTC. The encoded protein is CASSEVLWNEQFF.

This clone was observed a single time. The chain has TRBV28 and TRBJ2-1, with TRBD2 identical over 14 bases. V shed 2 bases and J 8 bases; nucleotides not matched to a gene: 11. The CDR3 runs 18 residues. Germline V gene sequence: CDR1 MDHEN, CDR2 SYDVKM. CDR3 residues: CASSLTLGTSGRGHEQFF. The CDR3 DNA reads TGTGCCAGCAGTTTAACCCTAGGGACTAGCGGGAGAGGCCATGAGCAGTTCTTC.